This T cell receptor beta chain was captured by sequencing in a study of blood T cells in healthy people across ages. Primed by a sample-barcoded 5' primer and a J-beta primer mix, a second PCR proceeded for 7 to 11 cycles. TCRdb re-derived calls from the 5' RACE reads in MiXCR, one entry per CDR3 protein. The sample contains about 800,000 distinct CDR3 sequences, just under 25% of which appear only once. The CDR3 contains 15 residues. CDR1 and CDR2 (germline): MNHEY, SVGEGT. V shed 2 bases and J shed 4 bases, with 12 bases lying between them. These data were also reused for a study on T cells of mothers and their children.

Sequencing was performed on blood. The source is a boy under 18 in good health. The chain has TRBV6-2 or TRBV6-3 and TRBJ1-5, with D unclear. The DNA for the CDR3 is TGTGCCAGCAGTTACCTGTCCGGGATAAATCAGCCCCAGCATTTT. It is translated as CASSYLSGINQPQHF.